Sequencing of this T cell receptor (beta chain) was carried out in a study of T cell responses to AZD1222 COVID-19 vaccine. As for this clone: The sample holds other DNA sequences that translate to the same CDR3.

TCRdb's table, derived via immunoSEQ multiplex PCR, lists solely in-frame clones and lacks some. Counted here are about 140,000 clones, approximately 91% occurring once; the ten biggest clones make up over 3.5%. Per the germline V gene, CDR1 is LGHNA and CDR2 is YNFKEQ. The trim removed 0 bases at V and 5 bases at J, leaving 1 base unmatched. The CDR3 runs to 15 residues. The starting material was peripheral blood, obtained on day 0 of AZD1222 vaccination. The genes are TRBV4-2 and TRBJ2-2; the match to TRBD2 covers 9 bases. This clonotype originated in an adult in good health. The CDR3 sequence: CASSQELAGTGELFF. DNA of the CDR3: TGTGCCAGCAGCCAAGAGCTAGCGGGAACCGGGGAGCTGTTTTTT.